The 26 T cell receptor beta chains listed next were all sequenced from one sample in a study of OX40 agonist ivuxolimab in advanced cancers. Clones were read by immunoSEQ multiplex PCR, and TCRdb kept only the in-frame ones, dropping some. The sample lists tens of thousands of clones; around 91% were seen once. The specimen was CD4+ or CD8+ T cells sorted from blood, collected in a trial of the OX40 agonist ivuxolimab. The receptors were gathered from an adult with an advanced solid tumor such as melanoma, head and neck, liver or kidney cancer.

This sequence joins TRBV27 and TRBJ2-7; the D call may be TRBD1 or TRBD2 (5 bases each). V was shortened by 5 bases and J by 5 bases, with 19 bases between the two germline ends. The CDR3 totals 15 residues. Germline CDR1 MNHEY, CDR2 SMNVEV (reference sequence). The CDR3 sequence: CASSQGRGVLNEQYF. The CDR3, as DNA: TGTGCCAGCAGTCAGGGACGAGGGGTATTGAACGAGCAGTACTTC.

The genes are TRBV6-5 and TRBJ1-6; D may be TRBD1 (6 bases). The CDR3 contains 14 residues. The V end was cut by 7 bases, the J end by 9 bases, with 16 bases between. Germline CDR1 reads MNHEY; CDR2 reads SVGAGI. CDR3 nucleotides: TGTGCCAGCAAACAAAGGGGGGCCGGTTCACCCCTCCACTTT. Amino acid sequence: CASKQRGAGSPLHF.

The chain uses TRBV29-1 and TRBJ2-1, with TRBD1 matching over 7 bases. The V gene end was trimmed by 5 bases and the J gene end by 2 bases; junction bases not matched to a gene: 12. This CDR3 spans 16 amino acids. Germline V gives CDR1 SQVTM, CDR2 ANQGSEA. CDR3 sequence reads: CSVLSYITGAYNEQFF. DNA for the CDR3: TGCAGCGTTTTATCATATATCACAGGGGCCTACAATGAGCAGTTCTTC.

V gene TRBV7-2 combines with J gene TRBJ2-7; TRBD2 is a possible D gene (5 bases). The CDR3 sequence is 13 residues long. CDR1 and CDR2 from the germline V gene are SGHTA and FQGNSA. Trimming took 5 bases from V and 2 from J, leaving 10 bases between them. CDR3 protein: CASSPTSTYEQYF. As DNA, the CDR3 is TGTGCCAGCAGCCCCACTAGTACCTACGAGCAGTACTTC.

The CDR3 DNA reads as TGTGCCAGCAGCCGACAAGAGACCCAGTACTTC. Amino acids: CASSRQETQYF. V gene TRBV14 combines with J gene TRBJ2-5; no definite D call. This CDR3 spans 11 amino acids. Trimming shortened V by 4 bases and J by 2 bases, and 2 bases separated the two germline ends. Germline V gene lookup returns CDR1 SGHDN and CDR2 FVKESK.

The chain combines TRBV11-3 with TRBJ2-5; 9 positions match TRBD2. With 5 bases clipped from V and 6 bases from J, the junction kept 7 bases outside the gene matches. The CDR3 covers 14 residues. The germline V gene encodes CDR1 SGHNT and CDR2 YENEEA. CDR3 region: CASSLGTSRQTQYF. In DNA, the CDR3 is TGTGCCAGCAGCCTTGGGACTAGCCGACAGACCCAGTACTTC.

This sequence joins TRBV5-1 and TRBJ2-1; the D gene is possibly TRBD2 (7 bases). This CDR3 has 15 residues. Germline CDR1 SGHRS, CDR2 YFSETQ. V was clipped by 4 bases and J by 4 bases, with 15 bases between them. CDR3 DNA: TGCGCCAGCAGCGGGGGGGGCGCCGAGTACAATGAGCAGTTCTTC. Residues: CASSGGGAEYNEQFF.

The chain combines TRBV28 with TRBJ1-1; no firm D call. The CDR3 totals 14 residues. V shed 3 bases and J shed 2 bases, with 10 bases lying between them. The germline CDR1 and CDR2 sequences are MDHEN and SYDVKM. CDR3 sequence (DNA): TGTGCCAGCAGTTTTAGTGGTACCAACACTGAAGCTTTCTTT. It yields the protein CASSFSGTNTEAFF. Filled out from reference TRBV28 and TRBJ1-1, the complete variable domain reads DVKVTQSSRYLVKRTGEKVFLECVQDMDHENMFWYRQDPGLGLRLIYFSYDVKMKEKGDIPEGYSVSREKKERFSLILESASTNQTSMYLCASSFSGTNTEAFFGQGTRLTVV.

The chain carries TRBV5-6 and TRBJ2-3; D not resolved. Germline V gene sequence: CDR1 SGHDT, CDR2 YYEEEE. V was pared by 4 bases and J by 0 bases, with 9 bases between. The CDR3 runs 14 residues. Written as DNA, the CDR3 is TGTGCCAGCAGCCTGACGACTAGCACAGATACGCAGTATTTT. Amino acid sequence: CASSLTTSTDTQYF.

In DNA, the CDR3 is TGTGCCAGCAGCGGCGACAGAGAAAACACAGATACGCAGTATTTT. Translating it yields CASSGDRENTDTQYF. The chain combines TRBV9 with TRBJ2-3, with D possibly being TRBD1 (5 bases). The CDR3 consists of 15 residues. In germline, CDR1 is SGDLS, CDR2 YYNGEE. V lost 3 bases and J lost 2, with 13 bases in between.

The V and J genes are TRBV27 and TRBJ1-3; TRBD1 agrees at 9 bases. The CDR3 is 14 amino acids. Unmatched junction bases numbered 2, after V lost 4 bases and J lost 4 bases. From germline, CDR1 is MNHEY and CDR2 SMNVEV (reference sequence). CDR3 region: CASSSTGGGNTIYF. The DNA of the CDR3 is TGTGCCAGCAGTTCCACAGGGGGCGGAAACACCATATATTTT.

The rearrangement joins TRBV7-6 to TRBJ2-2; D call uncertain. Per germline, CDR1 SGHVS and CDR2 FNYEAQ. This CDR3 contains 15 residues. V was cut by 5 bases and J by 6 bases, with 16 bases left in between. The CDR3 loop is CASSPDFRVAGELFF. CDR3 bases: TGTGCCAGCAGCCCCGATTTTAGAGTGGCCGGGGAGCTGTTTTTT.

The gene calls are TRBV19 and TRBJ2-3; a possible D gene is TRBD2 (7 bases). This CDR3 contains 16 residues. CDR1 and CDR2 from the germline V gene are LNHDA and SQIVND (reference sequence). Trimming removed 6 bases at V and 6 bases at J, with 22 bases between. CDR3: CASRTFGGGPGDTQYF. The CDR3 region has the DNA TGTGCCAGTAGGACATTTGGCGGGGGCCCGGGGGATACGCAGTATTTT.

The chain has TRBV7-2 and TRBJ2-3; D is undetermined. The CDR3 runs 14 residues. With 4 bases removed from V and 0 bases from J, the gap between germline ends came to 8 bases. The germline CDR1 and CDR2 sequences are SGHTA and FQGNSA. The CDR3 bases are TGTGCCAGCAGCTCCATGACAAGCACAGATACGCAGTATTTT. This encodes CASSSMTSTDTQYF.

V gene TRBV7-2 combines with J gene TRBJ2-7, with 7 positions matching TRBD2. The germline V gene encodes CDR1 SGHTA and CDR2 FQGNSA. The CDR3 has 15 amino acids. Trimming removed 4 bases from V and 0 bases from J; junction bases left unmatched: 6. The CDR3 loop reads CASSWDSGSSYEQYF. CDR3 in DNA: TGTGCCAGCAGCTGGGATAGCGGGTCCTCCTACGAGCAGTACTTC.

This rearrangement joins TRBV28 to TRBJ1-2; D gene unclear. The CDR3 has 15 residues. V was pared by 0 bases and J by 4 bases, with 12 bases between. The V gene's germline CDR1 is MDHEN and CDR2 SYDVKM. The CDR3 here is CASSLWGRTFYGYTF. The DNA of the CDR3 is TGTGCCAGCAGTTTATGGGGTAGGACGTTCTATGGCTACACCTTC.

The chain is built from TRBV21-1 and TRBJ2-7; TRBD1 was called by the table and not checked on the DNA. TRBV21-1 is classified as a pseudogene. The CDR3 is 16 residues long. The CDR3: CASSNRHNHCLYEQYF. The CDR3 DNA follows: TGTGCCAGCAGCAATAGACACAACCATTGCCTCTACGAGCAGTACTTC.

The CDR3 spells CASIPPGEHAEAFF. As DNA, the CDR3 is TGTGCCAGCATCCCACCGGGGGAGCATGCTGAAGCTTTCTTT. The gene calls are TRBV6-5 and TRBJ1-1, with D maybe TRBD1 (5 bases). Germline-derived CDR1 and CDR2 are MNHEY and SVGAGI. The length of the CDR3 is 14 residues. Trimming left V 7 bases short and J 6 bases short, with 18 bases between.

The chain has TRBV5-5 and TRBJ2-7; D remains ambiguous. Trimming left V 2 bases short and J 0 bases short, with 12 bases between. Germline CDR1 SGHKS, CDR2 YYEKEE (reference sequence). CDR3 length equals 15 residues. The CDR3 nucleotides are TGTGCCAGCAGCTTCAGGTTTCAGGTCTCCTACGAGCAGTACTTC. It translates to CASSFRFQVSYEQYF.

A single count supports this clone. The V gene is TRBV5-4, the J gene TRBJ2-1; D is ambiguous. With 5 bases removed from V and 9 bases from J, the gap between germline ends came to 21 bases. Germline lookup yields CDR1 SGHNT and CDR2 YYREEE (reference sequence). This CDR3 has 15 amino acids. CDR3 DNA: TGTGCCAGCAGAAAGGACCTTCTCACTGAGGCTGAGCAGTTCTTC. The encoded protein is CASRKDLLTEAEQFF.

The genes are TRBV2 and TRBJ2-5, with 7 bases lining up with TRBD1. J lost 5 bases, V lost 6 bases, and 3 bases had no gene match. Germline-derived CDR1 and CDR2 are SNHLY and FYNNEI. This CDR3 is 12 amino acids long. The CDR3 nucleotides read TGTGCCAGCAGCAAGGGGGCTGAGACCCAGTACTTC. This codes for CASSKGAETQYF.

V usage is TRBV4-1 and J usage is TRBJ2-2; 8 nucleotides align to TRBD1. The CDR3 contains 19 residues. Germline V gene data show CDR1 as MGHRA and CDR2 as YSYEKL. V gave up 4 bases and J gave up 2 bases; unmatched junction bases: 15. In DNA, the CDR3 is TGCGCCAGCAGCCCCCAGGGACAGGCCATTCTCTATAACACCGGGGAGCTGTTTTTT. This codes for CASSPQGQAILYNTGELFF.

The gene calls are TRBV5-6 and TRBJ1-1; no clear D. The V end was cut by 2 bases, the J end by 1 base, with 21 bases between. Germline assignment: CDR1 SGHDT and CDR2 YYEEEE. The CDR3 runs 18 residues. Written as DNA, the CDR3 is TGTGCCAGCAGCTTAATGAGTCAGGTCGAGGAACCGAACACTGAAGCTTTCTTT. It specifies CASSLMSQVEEPNTEAFF.

V usage is TRBV5-1 and J usage is TRBJ2-3; 11 nucleotides line up with TRBD1. The V gene's germline CDR1 is SGHRS and CDR2 YFSETQ. Trimming removed 4 bases from V and 4 bases from J; junction bases left unmatched: 2. The CDR3 sequence is 14 residues long. CDR3 coding DNA: TGCGCCAGCAGCGGACAGGGGGCATCAGATACGCAGTATTTT. The encoded protein is CASSGQGASDTQYF.

The chain links TRBV6-5 to TRBJ1-1; 7 bases are a match to TRBD1. This CDR3 has 13 amino acids. V dropped 2 bases and J dropped 5; count of bases not matched to a gene: 2. Germline V CDR1 and CDR2: MNHEY, SVGAGI. The CDR3 loop reads CASSYRGLTEAFF. In DNA, the CDR3 is TGTGCCAGCAGTTACAGGGGGCTTACTGAAGCTTTCTTT.

The V call is TRBV6-5, the J call TRBJ1-2; D is unclear. Germline assignment: CDR1 MNHEY and CDR2 SVGAGI. The germline V and J ends were trimmed by 8 bases and 5 bases, with 9 bases remaining between them. This CDR3 region has 11 residues. The CDR3 coding sequence is TGTGCCAGCGGGCCAGAATATGGCTACACCTTC. Amino acids: CASGPEYGYTF.